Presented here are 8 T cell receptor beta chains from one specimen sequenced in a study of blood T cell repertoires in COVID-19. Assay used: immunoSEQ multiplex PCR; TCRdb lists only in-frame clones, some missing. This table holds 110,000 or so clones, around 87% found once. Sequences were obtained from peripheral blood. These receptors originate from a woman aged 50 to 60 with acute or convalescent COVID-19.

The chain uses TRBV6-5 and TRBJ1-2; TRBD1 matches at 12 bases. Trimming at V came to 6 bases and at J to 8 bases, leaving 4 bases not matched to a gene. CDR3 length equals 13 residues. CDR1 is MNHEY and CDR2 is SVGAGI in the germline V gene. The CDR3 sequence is CASRGQGARGYTF. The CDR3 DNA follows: TGTGCCAGCAGGGGACAGGGGGCGAGGGGCTACACCTTC.

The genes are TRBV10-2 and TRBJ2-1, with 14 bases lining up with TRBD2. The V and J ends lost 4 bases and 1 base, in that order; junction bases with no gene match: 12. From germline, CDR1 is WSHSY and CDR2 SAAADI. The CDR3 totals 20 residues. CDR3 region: CASSASRGLAGAGSYNEQFF. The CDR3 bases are TGCGCCAGCAGTGCCTCGAGGGGACTAGCGGGAGCGGGATCCTACAATGAGCAGTTCTTC.

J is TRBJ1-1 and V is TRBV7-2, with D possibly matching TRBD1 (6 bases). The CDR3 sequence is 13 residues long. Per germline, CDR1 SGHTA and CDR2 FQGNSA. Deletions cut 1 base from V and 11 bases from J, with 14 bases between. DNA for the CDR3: TGTGCCAGCAGCTTAGGGACAGCCCGGGCGGCTTTCTTT. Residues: CASSLGTARAAFF.

CDR3 DNA sequence: TGTGCTAGTGGTTTGGGGGGACGGGGGTTCACAGATACGCAGTATTTT. Its translation: CASGLGGRGFTDTQYF. The J gene is TRBJ2-3, the V gene TRBV12-5, with D possibly matching TRBD2 (6 bases). This CDR3 is 16 amino acids long. Trimming removed 1 base from V and 2 bases from J, with 13 bases in between. Looked up from germline, CDR1 is LGHNT and CDR2 is FRNRAP. The full variable domain, with the rest looked up from reference TRBV12-5 and TRBJ2-3, is DARVTQTPRHKVTEMGQEVTMRCQPILGHNTVFWYRQTMMQGLELLAYFRNRAPLDDSGMPKDRFSAEMPDATLATLKIQPSEPRDSAVYFCASGLGGRGFTDTQYFGPGTRLTVL.

This CDR3 reads CASSWTVNTEAFF. CDR3 nucleotides: TGTGCCAGCAGTTGGACAGTGAACACTGAAGCTTTCTTT. The rearrangement joins TRBV27 to TRBJ1-1, with a possible D match to TRBD1 (6 bases). The V gene's germline CDR1 is MNHEY and CDR2 SMNVEV (reference sequence). The V end was cut by 4 bases, the J end by 0 bases, with 6 bases between. The CDR3 sequence is 13 residues long.

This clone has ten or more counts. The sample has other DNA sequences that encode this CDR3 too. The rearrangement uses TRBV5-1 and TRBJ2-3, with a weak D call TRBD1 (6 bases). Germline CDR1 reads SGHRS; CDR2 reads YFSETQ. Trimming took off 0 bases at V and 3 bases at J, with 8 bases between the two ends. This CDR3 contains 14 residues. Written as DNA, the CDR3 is TGCGCCAGCAGCTTGGGAACAGGGACAGATACGCAGTATTTT. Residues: CASSLGTGTDTQYF.

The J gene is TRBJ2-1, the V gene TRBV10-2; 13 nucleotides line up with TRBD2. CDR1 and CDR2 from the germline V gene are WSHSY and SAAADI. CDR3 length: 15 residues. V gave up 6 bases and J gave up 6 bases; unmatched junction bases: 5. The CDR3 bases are TGCGCCAGCAGGGAACTAGCGGGGGGGGGCAATGAGCAGTTCTTC. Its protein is CASRELAGGGNEQFF.

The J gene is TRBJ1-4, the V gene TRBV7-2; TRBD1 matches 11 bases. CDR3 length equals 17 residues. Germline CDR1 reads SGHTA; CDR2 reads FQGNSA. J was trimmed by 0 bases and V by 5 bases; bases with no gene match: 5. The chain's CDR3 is CASSPRGQGATNEKLFF. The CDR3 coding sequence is TGTGCCAGCAGCCCTAGGGGACAGGGGGCAACTAATGAAAAACTGTTTTTT.